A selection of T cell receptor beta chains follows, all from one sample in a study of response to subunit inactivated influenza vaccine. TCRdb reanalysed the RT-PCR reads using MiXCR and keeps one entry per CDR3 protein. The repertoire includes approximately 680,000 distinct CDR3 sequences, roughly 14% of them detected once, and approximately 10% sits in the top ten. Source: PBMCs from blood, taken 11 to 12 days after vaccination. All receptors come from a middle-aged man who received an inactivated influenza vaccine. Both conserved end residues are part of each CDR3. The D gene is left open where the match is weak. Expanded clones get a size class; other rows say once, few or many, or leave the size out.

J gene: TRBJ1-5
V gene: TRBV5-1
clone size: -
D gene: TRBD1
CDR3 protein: CASSLVDRGNQPQHF
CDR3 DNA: TGCGCCAGCAGCTTGGTTGACAGGGGCAATCAGCCCCAGCATTTT

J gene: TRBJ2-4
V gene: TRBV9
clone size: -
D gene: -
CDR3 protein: CASSAGTSLAKNIQYF
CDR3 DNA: TGTGCCAGCAGCGCCGGGACCAGTCTAGCCAAAAACATTCAGTACTTC

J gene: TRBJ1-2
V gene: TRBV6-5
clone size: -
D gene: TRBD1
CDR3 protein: CASSWDRADGYTF
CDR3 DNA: TGTGCCAGCAGTTGGGACAGGGCTGACGGCTACACCTTC

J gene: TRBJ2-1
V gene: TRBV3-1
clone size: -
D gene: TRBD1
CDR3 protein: CASSRDRINEQFF
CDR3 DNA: TGTGCCAGCAGCCGGGACAGGATCAATGAGCAGTTCTTC

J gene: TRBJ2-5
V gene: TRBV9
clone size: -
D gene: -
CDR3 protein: CASSVGDPAETQYF
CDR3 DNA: TGTGCCAGCAGCGTAGGGGACCCAGCGGAGACCCAGTACTTC

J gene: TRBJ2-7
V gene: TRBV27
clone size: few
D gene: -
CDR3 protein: CASSWAFGYEQYF
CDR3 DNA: TGTGCCAGCAGTTGGGCATTCGGCTACGAGCAGTACTTC

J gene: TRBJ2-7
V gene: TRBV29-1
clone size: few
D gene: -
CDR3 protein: CSVESRLGGDEQYF
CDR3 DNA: TGCAGCGTTGAATCCCGATTGGGAGGAGACGAGCAGTACTTC

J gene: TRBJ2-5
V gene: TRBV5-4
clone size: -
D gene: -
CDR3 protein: CASTKGAGETQYF
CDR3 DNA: TGTGCCAGCACCAAAGGGGCTGGAGAGACCCAGTACTTC

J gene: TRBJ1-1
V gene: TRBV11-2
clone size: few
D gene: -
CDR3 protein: CASSLGFAGEAFF
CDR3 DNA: TGTGCCAGCAGCTTGGGGTTTGCCGGAGAAGCTTTCTTT

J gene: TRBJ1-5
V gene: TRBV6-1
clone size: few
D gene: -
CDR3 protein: CASSTHGGRASNQPQHF
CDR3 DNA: TGTGCCAGCAGTACCCACGGGGGGCGGGCGAGCAATCAGCCCCAGCATTTT

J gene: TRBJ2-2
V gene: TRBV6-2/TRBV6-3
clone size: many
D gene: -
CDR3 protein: CASRPRQFANTGELFF
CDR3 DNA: TGTGCCAGCCGCCCCCGACAGTTCGCGAACACCGGGGAGCTGTTTTTT

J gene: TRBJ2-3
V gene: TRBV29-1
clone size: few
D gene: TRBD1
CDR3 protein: CSVDRQGVARSTDTQYF
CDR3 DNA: TGCAGCGTTGATCGCCAGGGGGTCGCCAGGAGCACAGATACGCAGTATTTT

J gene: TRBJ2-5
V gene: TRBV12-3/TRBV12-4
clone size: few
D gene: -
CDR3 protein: CASTLWEGAGETQYF
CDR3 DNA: TGTGCCAGCACCCTTTGGGAAGGGGCGGGGGAGACCCAGTACTTC

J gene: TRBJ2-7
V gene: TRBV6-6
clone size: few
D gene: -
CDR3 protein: CASSYSTEYEQYF
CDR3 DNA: TGTGCCAGCAGTTACTCGACAGAGTACGAGCAGTACTTC

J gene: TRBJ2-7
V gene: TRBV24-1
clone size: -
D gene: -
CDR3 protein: CATSDSGYSYEQYF
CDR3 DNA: TGTGCCACCAGTGATAGTGGCTACTCCTACGAGCAGTACTTC

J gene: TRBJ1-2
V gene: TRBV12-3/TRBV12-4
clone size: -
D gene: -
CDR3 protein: CASSPGTYYGYTF
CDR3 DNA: TGTGCCAGCAGTCCCGGAACTTACTATGGCTACACCTTC

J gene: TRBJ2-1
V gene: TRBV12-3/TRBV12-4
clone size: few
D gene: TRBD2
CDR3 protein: CASSFGGLAGGPREQFF
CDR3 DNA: TGTGCCAGCAGTTTCGGCGGACTAGCGGGAGGGCCTCGTGAGCAGTTCTTC

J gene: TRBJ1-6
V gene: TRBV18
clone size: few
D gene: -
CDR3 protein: CASSPSKLGNSPLHF
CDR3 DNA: TGTGCCAGCTCACCATCCAAACTTGGGAATTCACCCCTCCACTTT

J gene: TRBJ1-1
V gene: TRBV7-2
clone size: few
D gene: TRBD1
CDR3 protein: CASSLAGQVGTEAFF
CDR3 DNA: TGTGCCAGCAGCTTAGCGGGACAGGTGGGCACTGAAGCTTTCTTT

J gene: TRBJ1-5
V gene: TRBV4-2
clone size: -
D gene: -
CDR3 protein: CASGPTPFSNQPQHF
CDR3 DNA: TGTGCCAGCGGCCCCACCCCTTTTAGCAATCAGCCCCAGCATTTT

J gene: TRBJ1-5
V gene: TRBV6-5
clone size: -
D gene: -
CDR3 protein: CASSYEEPNQPQHF
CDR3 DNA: TGTGCCAGCAGTTACGAAGAGCCCAATCAGCCCCAGCATTTT

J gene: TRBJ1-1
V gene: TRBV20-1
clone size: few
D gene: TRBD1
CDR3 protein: CSAGQGTLNTEAFF
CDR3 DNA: TGCAGTGCTGGACAGGGAACCTTGAACACTGAAGCTTTCTTT

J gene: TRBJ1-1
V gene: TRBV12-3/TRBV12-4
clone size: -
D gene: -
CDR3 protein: CASSRSRYTEAFF
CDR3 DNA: TGTGCCAGCAGTAGGAGTCGGTACACTGAAGCTTTCTTT

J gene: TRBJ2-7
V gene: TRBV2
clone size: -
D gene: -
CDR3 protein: CATQPARGSLGNEQYF
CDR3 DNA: TGTGCCACCCAGCCGGCCCGGGGTTCCCTTGGGAACGAGCAGTACTTC

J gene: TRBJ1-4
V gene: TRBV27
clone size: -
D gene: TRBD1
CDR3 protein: CASSRTGGYEKLFF
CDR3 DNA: TGTGCCAGCTCCCGGACAGGGGGCTATGAAAAACTGTTTTTT

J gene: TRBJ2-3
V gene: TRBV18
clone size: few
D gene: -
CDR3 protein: CASSPTRTPTDTQYF
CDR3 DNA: TGTGCCAGCTCACCTACTAGAACCCCCACAGATACGCAGTATTTT

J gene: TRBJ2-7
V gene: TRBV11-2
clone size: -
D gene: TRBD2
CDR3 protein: CASTPIRGDLSF
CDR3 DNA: TGTGCCAGCACCCCGATCCGGGGGGACCTTTCTTTC

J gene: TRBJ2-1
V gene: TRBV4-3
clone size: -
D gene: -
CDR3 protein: CASSQDFQRSYNEQFF
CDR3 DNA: TGCGCCAGCAGCCAAGATTTCCAGCGCTCCTACAATGAGCAGTTCTTC

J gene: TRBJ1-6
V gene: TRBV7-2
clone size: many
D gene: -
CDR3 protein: CASSLSNGSPLHF
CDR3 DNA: TGTGCCAGCAGCTTGTCAAATGGTTCACCCCTCCACTTT

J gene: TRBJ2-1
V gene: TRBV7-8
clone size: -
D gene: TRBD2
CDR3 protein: CASSLPSAGGPNEQFF
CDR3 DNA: TGTGCCAGCAGCTTGCCCTCAGCGGGGGGGCCCAATGAGCAGTTCTTC

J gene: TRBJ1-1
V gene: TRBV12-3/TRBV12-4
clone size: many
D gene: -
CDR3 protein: CASSLDRRAEAFF
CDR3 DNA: TGTGCCAGCAGTCTGGACAGAAGGGCTGAAGCTTTCTTT

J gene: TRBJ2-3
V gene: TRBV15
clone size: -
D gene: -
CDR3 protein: CATSRPTGSTDTQYF
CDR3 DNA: TGTGCCACCAGCAGACCCACAGGGAGCACAGATACGCAGTATTTT

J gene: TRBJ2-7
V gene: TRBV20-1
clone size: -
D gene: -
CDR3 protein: CSASRSGDEQYF
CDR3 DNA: TGCAGTGCTAGTCGTAGCGGAGACGAGCAGTACTTC

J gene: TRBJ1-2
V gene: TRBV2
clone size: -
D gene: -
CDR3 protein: CASSEAPIGANYGYTF
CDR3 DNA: TGTGCCAGCAGTGAAGCGCCGATTGGGGCGAACTATGGCTACACCTTC

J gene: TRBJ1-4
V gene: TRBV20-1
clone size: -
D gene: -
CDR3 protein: CSARDWGGDEKLFF
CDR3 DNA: TGCAGTGCTAGAGATTGGGGTGGGGATGAAAAACTGTTTTTT

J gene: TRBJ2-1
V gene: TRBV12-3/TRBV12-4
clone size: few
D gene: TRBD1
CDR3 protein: CASSKRRDRVDEQFF
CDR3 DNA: TGTGCCAGCAGCAAGAGGAGGGACAGGGTCGATGAGCAGTTCTTC

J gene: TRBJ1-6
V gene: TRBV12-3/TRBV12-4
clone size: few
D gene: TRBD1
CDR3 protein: CASKPGQGSPLHF
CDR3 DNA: TGTGCCAGTAAACCGGGACAGGGTTCACCCCTCCACTTT

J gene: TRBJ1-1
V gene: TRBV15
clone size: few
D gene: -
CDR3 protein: CATSRGAAGTEAFF
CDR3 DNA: TGTGCCACCAGCAGAGGGGCGGCGGGGACTGAAGCTTTCTTT

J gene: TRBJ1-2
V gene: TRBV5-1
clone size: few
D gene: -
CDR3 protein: CASSLEISNYGYTF
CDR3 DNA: TGCGCCAGCAGCCTGGAAATATCTAACTATGGCTACACCTTC

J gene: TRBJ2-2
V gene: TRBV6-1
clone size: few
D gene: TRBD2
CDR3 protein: CASNRAGLAGTGELFF
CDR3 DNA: TGTGCCAGCAACCGAGCGGGACTAGCGGGGACCGGGGAGCTGTTTTTT

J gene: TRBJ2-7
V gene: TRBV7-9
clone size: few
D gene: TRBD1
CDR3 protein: CASSAPGQGPYEQYF
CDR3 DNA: TGTGCCAGCAGCGCCCCGGGACAGGGGCCCTACGAGCAGTACTTC

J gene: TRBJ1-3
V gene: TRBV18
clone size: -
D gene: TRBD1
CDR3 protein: CASSPRQGSTSGNTIYF
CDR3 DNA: TGTGCCAGCTCACCACGACAGGGTTCGACGTCTGGAAACACCATATATTTT

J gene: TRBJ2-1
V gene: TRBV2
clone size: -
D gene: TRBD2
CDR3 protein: CASSEVTSDYNEQFF
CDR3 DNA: TGTGCCAGCAGTGAAGTGACTAGCGATTACAATGAGCAGTTCTTC

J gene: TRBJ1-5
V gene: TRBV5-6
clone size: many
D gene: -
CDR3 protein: CASSSGGQSNQPQHF
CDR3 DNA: TGTGCCAGCAGCTCCGGGGGGCAGAGCAATCAGCCCCAGCATTTT

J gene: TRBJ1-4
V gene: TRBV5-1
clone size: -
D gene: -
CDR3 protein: CASSLSQGTNEKLFF
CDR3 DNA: TGCGCCAGCAGCTTGTCCCAGGGGACTAATGAAAAACTGTTTTTT

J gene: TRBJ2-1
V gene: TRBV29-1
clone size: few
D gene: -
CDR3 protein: CSVELQGIGNEQFF
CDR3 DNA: TGCAGCGTTGAACTACAGGGAATCGGCAATGAGCAGTTCTTC

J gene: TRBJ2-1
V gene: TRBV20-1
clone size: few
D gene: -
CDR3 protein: CSAKLSTERNEQFF
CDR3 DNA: TGCAGTGCTAAGCTTAGCACCGAACGGAATGAGCAGTTCTTC

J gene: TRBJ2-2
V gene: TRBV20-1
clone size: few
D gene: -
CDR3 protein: CSAQDYLKGGELFF
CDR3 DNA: TGCAGTGCACAGGACTACTTGAAGGGCGGGGAGCTGTTTTTT